These 2 T cell receptor beta chains came from one sample sequenced in a study of cytomegalovirus exposure and HLA in healthy donors. Primers for the PCR totalled 60 Vbeta and 13 Jbeta. Libraries were prepared by immunoSEQ multiplex PCR; TCRdb keeps only in-frame clonotypes and omits some of them. The sample includes roughly 250,000 clones, under 90% of them seen just once. The sequencing sample was made of PBMCs. Source of these receptors: a girl aged 2 to 9 in good health and CMV-seronegative.

The rearrangement uses TRBV5-1 and TRBJ1-5; 8 bases are a match to TRBD1. Trimming took 0 bases from V and 1 from J; bases not matched to a gene: 3. The germline gives CDR1 SGHRS, CDR2 YFSETQ. CDR3 length: 16 residues. The CDR3 sequence: CASSLGTGQSNQPQHF. DNA of the CDR3: TGCGCCAGCAGCTTGGGGACAGGGCAAAGCAATCAGCCCCAGCATTTT.

V gene TRBV10-3 combines with J gene TRBJ2-1; tentative D call: TRBD2 (6 bases). CDR1 ENHRY and CDR2 SYGVKD come from the germline V gene. The V gene lost 4 bases and the J gene lost 6 bases, with 16 bases spanning the gap. The CDR3 extends over 15 amino acids. The CDR3 region is CAISGDLARLNEQFF. In DNA form, the CDR3 reads TGTGCCATCAGTGGGGACCTAGCGAGACTCAATGAGCAGTTCTTC.